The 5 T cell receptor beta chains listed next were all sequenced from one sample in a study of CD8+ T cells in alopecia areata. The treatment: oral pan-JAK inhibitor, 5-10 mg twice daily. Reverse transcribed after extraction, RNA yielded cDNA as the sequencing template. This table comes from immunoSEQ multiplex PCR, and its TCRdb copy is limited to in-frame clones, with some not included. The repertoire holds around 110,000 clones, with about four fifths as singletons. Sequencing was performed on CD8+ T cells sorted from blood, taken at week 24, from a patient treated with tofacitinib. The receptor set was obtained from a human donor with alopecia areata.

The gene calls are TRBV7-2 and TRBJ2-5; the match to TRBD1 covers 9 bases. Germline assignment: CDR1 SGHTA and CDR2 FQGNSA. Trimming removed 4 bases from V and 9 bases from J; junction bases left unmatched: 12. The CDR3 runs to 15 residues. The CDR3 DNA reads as TGTGCCAGCAGCTCGGGACAGGGAACCTCCGGGTCCCAGTACTTC. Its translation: CASSSGQGTSGSQYF.

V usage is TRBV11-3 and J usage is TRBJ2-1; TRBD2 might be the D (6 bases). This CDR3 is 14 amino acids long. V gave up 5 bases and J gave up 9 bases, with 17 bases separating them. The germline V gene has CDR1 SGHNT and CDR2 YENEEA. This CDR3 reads CASSPRDSPGEQFF. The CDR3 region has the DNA TGTGCCAGCAGCCCCCGGGACTCCCCCGGTGAGCAGTTCTTC.

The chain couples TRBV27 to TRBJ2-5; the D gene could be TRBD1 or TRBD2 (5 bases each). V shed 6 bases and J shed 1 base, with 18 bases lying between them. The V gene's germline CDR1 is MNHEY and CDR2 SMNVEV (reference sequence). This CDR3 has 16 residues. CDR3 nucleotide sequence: TGTGCCAGCAGCCCCCTGGGGACGGACCTCCAAGAGACCCAGTACTTC. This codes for CASSPLGTDLQETQYF.

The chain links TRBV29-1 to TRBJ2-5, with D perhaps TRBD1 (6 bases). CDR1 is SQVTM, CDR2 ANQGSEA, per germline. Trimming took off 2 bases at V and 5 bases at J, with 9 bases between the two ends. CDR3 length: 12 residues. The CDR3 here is CSVEWQGETQYF. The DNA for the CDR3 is TGCAGCGTTGAATGGCAGGGGGAGACCCAGTACTTC.

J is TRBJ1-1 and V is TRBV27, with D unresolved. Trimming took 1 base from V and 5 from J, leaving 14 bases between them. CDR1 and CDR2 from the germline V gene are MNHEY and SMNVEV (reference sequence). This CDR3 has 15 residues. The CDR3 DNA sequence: TGTGCCAGCAGTTTATTGGGGTACGATAGGACTGAAGCTTTCTTT. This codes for CASSLLGYDRTEAFF.